This T cell receptor beta chain stems from a study of blood T cell repertoires in COVID-19. Study context: PBMCs, B-cell-depleted T cells, or T cells provided the cDNA or gDNA that made up the material.

Between the trimmed V and J ends, which lost 3 bases and 2 bases, there was a span of 7 bases. The CDR3 consists of 13 residues. The germline CDR1 and CDR2 sequences are SGHTA and FQGNSA. Per the study methods: Estimates of nucleated cell counts were drawn from the amplification of reference gene primers. Sequencing used immunoSEQ multiplex PCR; TCRdb keeps in-frame clones, though not all of them. That table is the source of V, J and clone size, and D and trimming were worked out from the DNA. This table holds over 200,000 clones, 65% to 90% found once. The chain couples TRBV7-2 to TRBJ2-5; D is unclear. This receptor was obtained from a human donor in a cohort sampled during active COVID-19. Input material: peripheral blood. The CDR3 spells CASSFEVQETQYF. The CDR3 DNA sequence: TGTGCCAGCAGCTTCGAGGTACAAGAGACCCAGTACTTC.